These 24 T cell receptor beta chains originate from one sample sequenced in a study of shared clonotypes between healthy human individuals. CD45RO-negative cells were positively selected for CCR7, leaving out terminally differentiated effector memory CD45RA+ cells. Method: immunoSEQ multiplex PCR; TCRdb's copy keeps in-frame clones and lacks some. In the table there are 1.5 million to 2.5 million clones, about 95% of which are singletons. What was sequenced was naive CD8+ T cells sorted from blood. These receptors all come from a man between 18 and 29 years old in good health.

The chain uses TRBV25-1 and TRBJ2-4, with TRBD2 matching over 7 bases. Germline CDR1 MGHDK, CDR2 SYGVNS. The CDR3 has 15 residues. V shed 1 base and J 2 bases; nucleotides not matched to a gene: 2. Here the CDR3 reads CASSEWGGTKNIQYF. The CDR3 nucleotides read TGTGCCAGCAGTGAATGGGGGGGAACCAAAAACATTCAGTACTTC.

This clone occurred once. This chain connects TRBV5-4 to TRBJ2-3; D ambiguous. This CDR3 contains 15 residues. CDR1 is SGHNT, CDR2 YYREEE, per germline (reference sequence). V was cut by 4 bases and J by 0 bases, with 12 bases left in between. CDR3 in DNA: TGTGCCAGCAGCCACCCCGGGCCTAGCACAGATACGCAGTATTTT. Protein: CASSHPGPSTDTQYF.

This clone was detected only once. V gene TRBV6-1 combines with J gene TRBJ1-4; TRBD1 might be the D (5 bases). The CDR3 runs 17 residues. Trimming pared 2 bases from V and 4 bases from J, leaving 17 bases between. Per germline, CDR1 MNHNS and CDR2 SASEGT. The CDR3 is CASSETPLGGGNEKLFF. The DNA for the CDR3 is TGTGCCAGCAGTGAAACGCCGCTCGGGGGAGGTAATGAAAAACTGTTTTTT.

V is TRBV9 and J is TRBJ1-2, with D uncertain. V was clipped by 0 bases and J by 2 bases, with 8 bases between them. Germline-derived CDR1 and CDR2 are SGDLS and YYNGEE. This CDR3 is built from 14 residues. CDR3 amino acids: CASSVATENYGYTF. CDR3 sequence (DNA): TGTGCCAGCAGCGTAGCCACGGAAAACTATGGCTACACCTTC. The entire variable domain, with the rest obtained from reference TRBV9 and TRBJ1-2, is as follows: DSGVTQTPKHLITATGQRVTLRCSPRSGDLSVYWYQQSLDQGLQFLIQYYNGEERAKGNILERFSAQQFPDLHSELNLSSLELGDSALYFCASSVATENYGYTFGSGTRLTVV.

The gene calls are TRBV19 and TRBJ1-1; no definite D call. Per the germline V gene, CDR1 is LNHDA and CDR2 is SQIVND (reference sequence). V was clipped by 5 bases and J by 10 bases, with 14 bases between them. This CDR3 spans 12 amino acids. CDR3 in DNA: TGTGCCAGTAGTCCTTCCGGATTCTCAGCTTTCTTT. Encoded protein: CASSPSGFSAFF. The complete variable domain, with remaining parts taken from reference TRBV19 and TRBJ1-1, reads DGGITQSPKYLFRKEGQNVTLSCEQNLNHDAMYWYRQDPGQGLRLIYYSQIVNDFQKGDIAEGYSVSREKKESFPLTVTSAQKNPTAFYLCASSPSGFSAFFGQGTRLTVV.

This chain joins TRBV30 and TRBJ1-4; 10 bases are shared with TRBD1. Germline-derived CDR1 and CDR2 are GTSNPN and SVGIG (reference sequence). The J segment lost 7 bases and the V segment lost 3 bases, leaving 5 bases of the junction unmatched. This CDR3 contains 14 residues. For the CDR3, the DNA is TGTGCCTGGAGGGGGACAGGGGCTATTGAAAAACTGTTTTTT. Protein sequence: CAWRGTGAIEKLFF.

The rearrangement uses TRBV27 and TRBJ2-7, with 9 bases fitting TRBD2. CDR3 size: 17 residues. Germline V gene sequence: CDR1 MNHEY, CDR2 SMNVEV (reference sequence). Trimming at V came to 2 bases and at J to 3 bases, leaving 11 bases not matched to a gene. CDR3 region: CASSLSWRGGPLYEQYF. DNA for the CDR3: TGTGCCAGCAGTTTAAGTTGGCGGGGGGGACCACTCTACGAGCAGTACTTC.

A note on this clone: This CDR3 is also generated by other DNA sequences in the sample. The rearrangement joins TRBV27 to TRBJ2-7, with a tentative D call TRBD1 (5 bases). The CDR3 is 13 amino acids. In germline, CDR1 is MNHEY, CDR2 SMNVEV (reference sequence). V was clipped by 3 bases and J by 2 bases, with 8 bases between them. CDR3 DNA sequence: TGTGCCAGCAGTTTTGGACACACCTACGAGCAGTACTTC. Residues: CASSFGHTYEQYF.

On this clone itself: This CDR3 is also generated by other DNA sequences in the sample. The rearrangement links TRBV6-5 to TRBJ1-1; maybe TRBD1 (6 bases). Germline CDR1 MNHEY, CDR2 SVGAGI. This CDR3 is 13 amino acids long. Deletions cut 2 bases from V and 4 bases from J, with 8 bases between. As DNA, the CDR3 is TGTGCCAGCAGTTACGGGGGCCGCACTGAAGCTTTCTTT. As protein: CASSYGGRTEAFF.

A remark on this clone: Other nucleotide sequences from this sample produce the same CDR3. The J gene is TRBJ1-5, the V gene TRBV28, with D possibly matching TRBD1 (6 bases). Trimming cost V 6 bases and J 4 bases, with 13 bases left between them. CDR1 is MDHEN and CDR2 is SYDVKM in the germline V gene. The CDR3 spans 14 residues. The CDR3 here is CASSSLTGNQPQHF. DNA of the CDR3: TGTGCCAGCAGCAGCCTGACAGGAAATCAGCCCCAGCATTTT. The entire variable domain, with the rest obtained from reference TRBV28 and TRBJ1-5, is as follows: DVKVTQSSRYLVKRTGEKVFLECVQDMDHENMFWYRQDPGLGLRLIYFSYDVKMKEKGDIPEGYSVSREKKERFSLILESASTNQTSMYLCASSSLTGNQPQHFGDGTRLSIL.

The rearrangement links TRBV7-8 to TRBJ2-3; 13 positions agree with TRBD2. Trimming removed 4 bases from V and 5 bases from J; junction bases left unmatched: 9. The CDR3 length is 17 residues. Germline CDR1 and CDR2: SGHVS and FQNEAQ. The CDR3 bases are TGTGCCAGCAGCTGGGACCCTGGACTAGCGGGGGAAGATACGCAGTATTTT. Amino acids: CASSWDPGLAGEDTQYF.

The gene calls are TRBV5-6 and TRBJ2-7; 13 nucleotides line up with TRBD2. Germline loops: CDR1 SGHDT, CDR2 YYEEEE. The CDR3 extends over 13 amino acids. Losses at the gene ends were 3 bases for V and 7 bases for J; bases not matched to a gene: 1. The CDR3 DNA reads TGTGCCAGCAGCTCGACTAGCGGGAGGGAGCAGTACTTC. This gives the protein CASSSTSGREQYF.

The gene calls are TRBV13 and TRBJ2-7; 8 bases map to TRBD2. Looked up from germline, CDR1 is PRHDT and CDR2 is FYEKMQ (reference sequence). The CDR3 contains 16 residues. V dropped 1 base and J dropped 2; count of bases not matched to a gene: 7. CDR3 protein: CASSLEGGGTTYEQYF. CDR3 nucleotides: TGTGCCAGCAGCTTAGAGGGCGGGGGGACTACCTACGAGCAGTACTTC.

This chain connects TRBV18 to TRBJ2-1; D is perhaps TRBD1 (5 bases). Trimming removed 0 bases from V and 5 bases from J, with 14 bases in between. The CDR3 loop spans 16 amino acids. CDR1 and CDR2 (germline): KGHSH, LQKENI. CDR3 nucleotides: TGTGCCAGCTCACCACCCATCCTAGGGGTCGACAATGAGCAGTTCTTC. It is translated as CASSPPILGVDNEQFF. Complete variable domain (other parts from reference TRBV18 and TRBJ2-1): NAGVMQNPRHLVRRRGQEARLRCSPMKGHSHVYWYRQLPEEGLKFMVYLQKENIIDESGMPKERFSAEFPKEGPSILRIQQVVRGDSAAYFCASSPPILGVDNEQFFGPGTRLTVL.

This chain joins TRBV6-1 and TRBJ2-7, with D perhaps TRBD2 (5 bases). Trimming stripped 5 bases from V and 3 bases from J, with 17 bases between. Per the germline V gene, CDR1 is MNHNS and CDR2 is SASEGT. The CDR3 runs 15 residues. The DNA for the CDR3 is TGTGCCAGCAGTCTGGACTTTCTAAGGAACTACGAGCAGTACTTC. Translating gives CASSLDFLRNYEQYF.

V gene TRBV4-1 combines with J gene TRBJ2-3; D assignment may be TRBD1 or TRBD2 (5 bases each). V was shortened by 1 base and J by 0 bases, with 8 bases between the two germline ends. The CDR3 sequence is 15 residues long. Germline V gene sequence: CDR1 MGHRA, CDR2 YSYEKL. The CDR3, as DNA: TGCGCCAGCAGCCAAGTGGGACCTAGCACAGATACGCAGTATTTT. Residues: CASSQVGPSTDTQYF.

To note about this clone: This sample includes further DNA sequences coding for the same CDR3. This sequence joins TRBV6-1 and TRBJ2-7; 8 bases align to TRBD2. J gave up 4 bases and V 4 bases, and 6 bases lay outside the gene matches. The V gene's germline CDR1 is MNHNS and CDR2 SASEGT. The CDR3 extends over 14 amino acids. The CDR3 DNA follows: TGTGCCAGCAGTGGACTCGGCGGGGGGTACGAGCAGTACTTC. This sequence encodes CASSGLGGGYEQYF.

The chain uses TRBV7-6 and TRBJ2-7; D is perhaps TRBD2 (6 bases). With 5 bases removed from V and 2 bases from J, the gap between germline ends came to 10 bases. The CDR3 has 13 residues. CDR1 SGHVS and CDR2 FNYEAQ come from the germline V gene. The CDR3 is CASSPAGPYEQYF. CDR3 nucleotides: TGTGCCAGCAGCCCCGCGGGACCCTACGAGCAGTACTTC.

The V call is TRBV6-5, the J call TRBJ2-7; tentative D call: TRBD2 (5 bases). There are 13 residues in the CDR3. CDR1 and CDR2 from the germline V gene are MNHEY and SVGAGI. Trimming cost V 5 bases and J 3 bases, with 11 bases left between them. CDR3 sequence (DNA): TGTGCCAGCAGTGTCGGACGGGGCTACGAGCAGTACTTC. This translates into CASSVGRGYEQYF.

The chain combines TRBV6-5 with TRBJ2-7; the match to TRBD1 covers 8 bases. The germline V gene has CDR1 MNHEY and CDR2 SVGAGI. The CDR3 extends over 16 amino acids. V lost 0 bases and J lost 3; bases outside the gene matches: 7. The CDR3 DNA is TGTGCCAGCAGTTACTCGACAGGGGAGAGTTTCTACGAGCAGTACTTC. Translating gives CASSYSTGESFYEQYF.

V gene TRBV4-3 combines with J gene TRBJ2-5; no firm D call. Per the germline V gene, CDR1 is LGHNA and CDR2 is YSLEER. Trimming stripped 0 bases from V and 2 bases from J, with 4 bases between. CDR3 length equals 13 residues. The CDR3 is CASSQDGQETQYF. The CDR3 DNA reads TGCGCCAGCAGCCAAGATGGGCAAGAGACCCAGTACTTC.

Worth noting for this clone: Other nucleotide sequences in the sample specify the same CDR3. This chain joins TRBV4-1 and TRBJ2-7, with TRBD1 matching 10 bases. Trimming removed 1 base from V and 2 bases from J; junction bases left unmatched: 5. This CDR3 comprises 16 residues. CDR1 is MGHRA, CDR2 YSYEKL, per germline. CDR3: CASSQVSGTGAYEQYF. The CDR3 nucleotides are TGCGCCAGCAGCCAAGTATCAGGGACAGGGGCCTACGAGCAGTACTTC.

The chain uses TRBV9 and TRBJ2-1, with 7 bases identical to TRBD1. With 3 bases clipped from V and 9 bases from J, the junction kept 3 bases outside the gene matches. CDR1 and CDR2 (germline): SGDLS, YYNGEE. The CDR3 loop spans 12 amino acids. The CDR3 bases are TGTGCCAGCAGCGATGAGGGGGCTGAGCAGTTCTTC. Translating it yields CASSDEGAEQFF.

This clone appeared once. The chain uses TRBV19 and TRBJ2-7, with D perhaps assigned TRBD1 or TRBD2 (5 bases each). The CDR3 contains 13 residues. Trimming removed 10 bases from V and 2 bases from J, with 15 bases in between. CDR1 and CDR2 (germline): LNHDA, SQIVND (reference sequence). In DNA, the CDR3 is TGTGCCACCGGGGCCCCCGGCCCCTACGAGCAGTACTTC. Translating gives CATGAPGPYEQYF.